This TCR beta chain was observed in a study of vaccination effects on CD4 cells after COVID-19. As for the study in general: Samples that were drawn after vaccination came a median of 72 days after the second dose.

On this clone itself: Its antigen is as yet unknown.

Scientists isolated CD4+ T cells after an approximately ten-day culture period ended. Participants were given two doses of BNT162b2 or mRNA-1273 vaccine. Half the medium was replaced with IL-2 medium on days 3 and 7. TCRdb's table, derived via immunoSEQ multiplex PCR, lists solely in-frame clones and lacks some. The repertoire includes more than 60,000 clones, around 69% of them detected once, and approximately 2% sits in the top ten. V was cut by 8 bases and J by 0 bases, with 15 bases left in between. CDR3 length equals 15 residues. Germline CDR1 reads MNHEY; CDR2 reads SVGAGI. This clonotype originated in a human donor who received a COVID-19 vaccine. The V gene is TRBV6-5, the J gene TRBJ2-3; no clear D gene. The source was CD4+ T cells from PBMCs cultured without peptide, collected after COVID-19 vaccination. The CDR3 reads CASRNRRSSTDTQYF. The DNA for the CDR3 is TGTGCCAGCCGGAATAGACGGTCGAGCACAGATACGCAGTATTTT.